One and the same sample provided the 2 T cell receptor beta chains below, sequenced in a study of monozygotic twins with inflammatory bowel disease. TCRdb reprocessed the 5' RACE reads; each CDR3 protein has one entry and no DNA is given. This table lists 95,000 to 110,000 distinct CDR3 sequences. The source material was blood. The receptors were sampled from a human donor with ulcerative colitis or Crohn's disease, or a healthy co-twin of an affected twin (not recorded which).

This sequence joins TRBV6-1 and TRBJ2-3; lacking DNA, the TRBD1 call made by TCRdb goes unchecked. Germline CDR1 is MNHNS and CDR2 is SASEGT. The CDR3 length is 14 residues. The chain's CDR3 is CASAPGGFTDTQYF.

This rearrangement joins TRBV4-2 to TRBJ2-4; TCRdb calls TRBD2, which cannot be checked without DNA. Germline CDR1 LGHNA, CDR2 YNFKEQ. This CDR3 has 19 amino acids. The CDR3 loop is CASKPGLVDLNGRENIQYF.